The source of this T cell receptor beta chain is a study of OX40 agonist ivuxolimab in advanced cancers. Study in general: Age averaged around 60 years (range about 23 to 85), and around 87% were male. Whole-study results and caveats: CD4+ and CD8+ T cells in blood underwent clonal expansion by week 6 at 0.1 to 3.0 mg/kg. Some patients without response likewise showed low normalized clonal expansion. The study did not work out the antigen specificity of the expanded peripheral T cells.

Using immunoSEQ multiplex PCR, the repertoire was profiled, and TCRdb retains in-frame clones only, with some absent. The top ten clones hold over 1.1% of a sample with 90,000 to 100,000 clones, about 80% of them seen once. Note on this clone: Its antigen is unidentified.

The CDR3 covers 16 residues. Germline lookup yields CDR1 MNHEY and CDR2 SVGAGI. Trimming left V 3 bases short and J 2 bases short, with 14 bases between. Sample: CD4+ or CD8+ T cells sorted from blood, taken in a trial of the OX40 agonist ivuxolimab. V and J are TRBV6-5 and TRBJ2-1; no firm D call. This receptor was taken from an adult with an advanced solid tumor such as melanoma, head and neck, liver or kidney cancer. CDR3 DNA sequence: TGTGCCAGCAGTTATGAGACTCACCCTCCCTACAATGAGCAGTTCTTC. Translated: CASSYETHPPYNEQFF.